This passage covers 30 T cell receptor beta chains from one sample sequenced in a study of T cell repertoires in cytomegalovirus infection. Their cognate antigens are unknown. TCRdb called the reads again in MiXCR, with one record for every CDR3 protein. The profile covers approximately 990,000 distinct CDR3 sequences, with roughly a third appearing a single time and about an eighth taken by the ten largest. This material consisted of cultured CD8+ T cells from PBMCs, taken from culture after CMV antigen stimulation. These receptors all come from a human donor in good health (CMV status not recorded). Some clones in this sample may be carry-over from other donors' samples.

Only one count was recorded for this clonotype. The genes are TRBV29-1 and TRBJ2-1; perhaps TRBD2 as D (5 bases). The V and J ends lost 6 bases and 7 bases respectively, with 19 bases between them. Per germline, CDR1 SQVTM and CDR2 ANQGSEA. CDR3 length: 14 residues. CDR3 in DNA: TGCAGCGTCTTCGGGATTGACTCCGGGAATGAGCAGTTCTTC. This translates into CSVFGIDSGNEQFF.

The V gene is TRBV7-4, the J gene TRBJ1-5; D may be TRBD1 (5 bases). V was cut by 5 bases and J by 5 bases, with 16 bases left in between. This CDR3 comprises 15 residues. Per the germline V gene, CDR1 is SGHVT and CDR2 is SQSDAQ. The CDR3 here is CASSAWGGADQPQHF. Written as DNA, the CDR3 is TGTGCCAGCAGCGCCTGGGGAGGGGCGGATCAGCCCCAGCATTTT.

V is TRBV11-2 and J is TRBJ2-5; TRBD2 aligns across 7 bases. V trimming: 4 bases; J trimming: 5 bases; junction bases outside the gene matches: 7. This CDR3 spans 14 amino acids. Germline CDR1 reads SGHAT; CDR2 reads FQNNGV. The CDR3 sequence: CASSSDGGWETQYF. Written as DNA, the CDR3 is TGTGCCAGCAGCTCCGACGGGGGGTGGGAGACCCAGTACTTC.

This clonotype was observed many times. CDR3 in amino acids: CASSTLRDRGRVTDTQYF. CDR3 DNA sequence: TGTGCCAGCAGTACCCTTCGGGACAGGGGGCGCGTAACAGATACGCAGTATTTT. The V and J genes are TRBV12-3 or TRBV12-4 and TRBJ2-3, with 12 bases identical to TRBD1. V shed 5 bases, J shed 3 bases, and the junction held 12 bases outside the gene matches. CDR3 length: 18 amino acids.

CDR3 amino acids: CSARDRVSGGYTF. DNA for the CDR3: TGCAGTGCTAGAGATAGAGTTTCGGGTGGCTACACCTTC. This chain connects TRBV20-1 to TRBJ1-2; D is undetermined. Trimming took 0 bases from V and 7 from J, leaving 12 bases between them. The CDR3 is 13 residues long. Germline lookup yields CDR1 DFQATT and CDR2 SNEGSKA (reference sequence).

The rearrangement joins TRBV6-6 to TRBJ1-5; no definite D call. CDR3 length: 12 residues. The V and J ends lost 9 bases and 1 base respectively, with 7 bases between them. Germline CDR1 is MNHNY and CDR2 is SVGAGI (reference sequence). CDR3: CASHLSNQPQHF. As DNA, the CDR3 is TGTGCCAGTCACCTAAGCAATCAGCCCCAGCATTTT.

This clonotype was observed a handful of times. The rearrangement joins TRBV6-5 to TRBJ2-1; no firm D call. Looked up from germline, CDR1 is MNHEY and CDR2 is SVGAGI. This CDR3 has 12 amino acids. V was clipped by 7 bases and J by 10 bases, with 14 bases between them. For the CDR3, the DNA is TGTGCCAGCACCACCTCTGGCTGGGAGCAGTTCTTC. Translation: CASTTSGWEQFF.

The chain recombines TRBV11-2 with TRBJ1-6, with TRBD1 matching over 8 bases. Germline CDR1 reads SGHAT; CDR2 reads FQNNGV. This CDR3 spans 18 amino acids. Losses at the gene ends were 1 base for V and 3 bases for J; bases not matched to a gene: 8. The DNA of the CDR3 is TGTGCCAGCAGCTTAGGGGACAGGCGGTTTGGCTATAATTCACCCCTCCACTTT. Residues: CASSLGDRRFGYNSPLHF.

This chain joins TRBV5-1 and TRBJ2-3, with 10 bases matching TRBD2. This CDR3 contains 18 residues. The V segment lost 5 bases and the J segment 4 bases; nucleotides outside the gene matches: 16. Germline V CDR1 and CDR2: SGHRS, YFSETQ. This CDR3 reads CASSLPLSGGDRADTQYF. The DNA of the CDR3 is TGCGCCAGCAGTCTCCCACTAAGCGGGGGGGATAGGGCAGATACGCAGTATTTT.

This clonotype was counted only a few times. The CDR3 coding sequence is TGTGCCAGCACCATCCGGGACGGATTGCTCGGGGAGCTGTTTTTT. It encodes CASTIRDGLLGELFF. The chain carries TRBV7-2 and TRBJ2-2; D is possibly TRBD1 or TRBD2 (5 bases each). The germline gives CDR1 SGHTA, CDR2 FQGNSA. There are 15 residues in the CDR3. V was pared by 7 bases and J by 7 bases, with 19 bases between.

The CDR3 spells CATSATGTGLSGELFF. CDR3 in DNA: TGTGCCACCAGTGCAACCGGGACCGGGTTGAGCGGGGAGCTGTTTTTT. This chain uses TRBV24-1 with TRBJ2-2; tentatively, D is TRBD1 or TRBD2 (5 bases each). V shed 5 bases and J shed 7 bases, with 19 bases lying between them. Per germline, CDR1 KGHDR and CDR2 SFDVKD. The CDR3 consists of 16 residues.

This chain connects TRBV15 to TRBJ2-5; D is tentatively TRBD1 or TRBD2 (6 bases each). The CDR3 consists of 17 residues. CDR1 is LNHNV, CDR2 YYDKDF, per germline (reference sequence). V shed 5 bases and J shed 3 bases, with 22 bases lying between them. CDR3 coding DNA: TGTGCCACCAGCGGGGGGATAGTGGGCGCAGGGGAAGAGACCCAGTACTTC. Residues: CATSGGIVGAGEETQYF.

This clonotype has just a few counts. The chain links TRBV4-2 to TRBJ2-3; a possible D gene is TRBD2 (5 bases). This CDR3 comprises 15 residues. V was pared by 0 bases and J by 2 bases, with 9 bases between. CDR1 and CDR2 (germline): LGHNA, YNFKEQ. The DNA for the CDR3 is TGTGCCAGCAGCCAAGAGGCGGGCACCACAGATACGCAGTATTTT. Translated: CASSQEAGTTDTQYF.

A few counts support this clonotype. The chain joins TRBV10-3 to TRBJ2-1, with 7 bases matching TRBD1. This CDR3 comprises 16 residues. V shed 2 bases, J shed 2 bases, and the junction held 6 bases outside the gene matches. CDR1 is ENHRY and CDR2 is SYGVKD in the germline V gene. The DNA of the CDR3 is TGTGCCATCAGTGAGGCGGACAGGAATCCCTACAATGAGCAGTTCTTC. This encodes CAISEADRNPYNEQFF.

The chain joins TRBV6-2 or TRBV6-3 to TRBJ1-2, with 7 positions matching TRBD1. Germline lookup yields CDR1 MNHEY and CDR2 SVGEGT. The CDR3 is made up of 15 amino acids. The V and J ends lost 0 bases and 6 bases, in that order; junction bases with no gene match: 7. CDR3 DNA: TGTGCCAGCAGTTACTCCGTACAGGGGTTGGATGGCTACACCTTC. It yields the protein CASSYSVQGLDGYTF.

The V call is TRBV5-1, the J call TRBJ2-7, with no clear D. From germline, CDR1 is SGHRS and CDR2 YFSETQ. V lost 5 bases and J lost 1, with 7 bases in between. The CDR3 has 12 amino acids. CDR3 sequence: CASRETSYEQYF. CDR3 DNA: TGCGCCAGCAGGGAAACTTCCTACGAGCAGTACTTC.

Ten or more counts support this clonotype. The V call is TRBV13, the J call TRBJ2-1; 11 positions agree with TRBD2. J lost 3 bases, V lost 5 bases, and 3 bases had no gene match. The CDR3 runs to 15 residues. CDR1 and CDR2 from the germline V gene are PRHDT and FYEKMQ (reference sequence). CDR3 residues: CASSLAGGGYNEQFF. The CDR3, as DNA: TGTGCCAGCAGCCTAGCGGGGGGCGGCTACAATGAGCAGTTCTTC.

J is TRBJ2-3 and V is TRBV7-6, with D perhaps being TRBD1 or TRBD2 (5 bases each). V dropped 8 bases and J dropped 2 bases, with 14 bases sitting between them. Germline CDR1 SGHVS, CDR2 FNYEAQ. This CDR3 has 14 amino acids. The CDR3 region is CASLGDPYTDTQYF. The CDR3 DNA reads TGTGCCAGCCTCGGGGACCCGTACACAGATACGCAGTATTTT.

DNA of the CDR3: TGTGCCAGCAGCGAGCGGGGCGGCGGACTCTATGGCTACACCTTC. Translation gives CASSERGGGLYGYTF. This sequence joins TRBV7-9 and TRBJ1-2; TRBD1 is a possible D gene (5 bases). Germline V gene sequence: CDR1 SEHNR, CDR2 FQNEAQ (reference sequence). Trimming took off 5 bases at V and 4 bases at J, with 17 bases between the two ends. CDR3 length equals 15 residues. The entire variable domain, with the rest obtained from reference TRBV7-9 and TRBJ1-2, is as follows: DTGVSQNPRHKITKRGQNVTFRCDPISEHNRLYWYRQTLGQGPEFLTYFQNEAQLEKSRLLSDRFSAERPKGSFSTLEIQRTEQGDSAMYLCASSERGGGLYGYTFGSGTRLTVV.

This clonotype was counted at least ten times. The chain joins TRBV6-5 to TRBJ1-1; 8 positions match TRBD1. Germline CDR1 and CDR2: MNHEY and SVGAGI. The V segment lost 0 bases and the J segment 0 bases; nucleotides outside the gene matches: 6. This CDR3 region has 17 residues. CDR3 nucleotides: TGTGCCAGCAGTTACTCCGGGACAGGATACTTGAACACTGAAGCTTTCTTT. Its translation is CASSYSGTGYLNTEAFF.

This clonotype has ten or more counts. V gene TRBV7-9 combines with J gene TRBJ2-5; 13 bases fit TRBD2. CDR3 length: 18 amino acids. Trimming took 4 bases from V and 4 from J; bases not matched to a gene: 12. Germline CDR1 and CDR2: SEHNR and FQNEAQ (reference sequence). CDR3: CASSSIDYGTSGAETQYF. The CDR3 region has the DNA TGTGCCAGCAGCTCTATAGACTACGGGACTAGCGGGGCAGAGACCCAGTACTTC.

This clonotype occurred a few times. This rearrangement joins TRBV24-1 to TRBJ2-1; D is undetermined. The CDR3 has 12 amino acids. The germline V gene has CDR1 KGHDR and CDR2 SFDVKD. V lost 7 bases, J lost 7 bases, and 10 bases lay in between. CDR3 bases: TGTGCCACCAGAGACGGGTGGAATGAGCAGTTCTTC. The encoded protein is CATRDGWNEQFF.

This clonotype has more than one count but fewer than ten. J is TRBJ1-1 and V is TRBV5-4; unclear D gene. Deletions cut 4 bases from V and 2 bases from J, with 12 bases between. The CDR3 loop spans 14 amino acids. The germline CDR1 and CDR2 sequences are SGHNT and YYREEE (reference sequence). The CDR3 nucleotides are TGTGCCAGCAGCCCCACCCGATTTAACACTGAAGCTTTCTTT. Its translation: CASSPTRFNTEAFF.

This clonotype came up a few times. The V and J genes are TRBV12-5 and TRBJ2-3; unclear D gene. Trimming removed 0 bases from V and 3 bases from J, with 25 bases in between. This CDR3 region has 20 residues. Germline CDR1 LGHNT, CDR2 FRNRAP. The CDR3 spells CASGLVLRRGTPSSTDTQYF. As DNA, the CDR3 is TGTGCTAGTGGTTTGGTATTGCGGCGAGGCACCCCCTCGTCGACAGATACGCAGTATTTT.

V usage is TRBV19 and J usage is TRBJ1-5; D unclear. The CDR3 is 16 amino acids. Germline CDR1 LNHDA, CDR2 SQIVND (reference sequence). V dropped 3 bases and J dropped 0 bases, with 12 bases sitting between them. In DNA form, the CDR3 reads TGTGCCAGTAGTATCAAGCGGGGAGATAGCAATCAGCCCCAGCATTTT. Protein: CASSIKRGDSNQPQHF.

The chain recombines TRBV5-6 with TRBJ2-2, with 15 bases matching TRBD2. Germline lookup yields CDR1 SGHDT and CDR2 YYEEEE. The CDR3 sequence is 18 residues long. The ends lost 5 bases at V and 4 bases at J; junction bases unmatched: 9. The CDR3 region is CASRRGLAGGSGTGELFF. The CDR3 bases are TGTGCCAGCAGACGGGGACTAGCGGGGGGATCGGGCACCGGGGAGCTGTTTTTT.

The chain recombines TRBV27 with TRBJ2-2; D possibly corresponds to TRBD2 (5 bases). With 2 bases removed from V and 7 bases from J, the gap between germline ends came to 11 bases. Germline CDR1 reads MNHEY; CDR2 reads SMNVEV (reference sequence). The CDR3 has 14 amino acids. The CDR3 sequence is CASSLQLEIGELFF. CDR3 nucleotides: TGTGCCAGCAGTTTACAACTAGAGATCGGGGAGCTGTTTTTT.

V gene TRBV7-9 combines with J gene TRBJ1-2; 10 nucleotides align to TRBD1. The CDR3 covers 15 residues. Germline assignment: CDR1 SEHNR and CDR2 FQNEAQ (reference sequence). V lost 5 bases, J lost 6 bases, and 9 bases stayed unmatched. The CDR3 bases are TGTGCCAGCAGCCGTGGCTCCGACAGGGGGCATGGCTACACCTTC. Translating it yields CASSRGSDRGHGYTF.

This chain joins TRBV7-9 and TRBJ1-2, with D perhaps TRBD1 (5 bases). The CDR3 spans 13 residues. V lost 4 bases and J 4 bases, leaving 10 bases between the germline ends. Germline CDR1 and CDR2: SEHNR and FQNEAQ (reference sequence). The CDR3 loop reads CASSSGAGYGYTF. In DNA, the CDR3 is TGTGCCAGCAGCTCCGGGGCAGGCTATGGCTACACCTTC.

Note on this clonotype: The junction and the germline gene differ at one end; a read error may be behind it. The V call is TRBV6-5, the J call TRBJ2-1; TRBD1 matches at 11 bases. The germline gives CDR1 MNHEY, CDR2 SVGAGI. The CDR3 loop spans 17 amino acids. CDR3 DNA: TGTGCCAACAGTTACCACGGGACAGGGGGCTCCTACAATGAGCAGTTCTTC. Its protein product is CANSYHGTGGSYNEQFF.